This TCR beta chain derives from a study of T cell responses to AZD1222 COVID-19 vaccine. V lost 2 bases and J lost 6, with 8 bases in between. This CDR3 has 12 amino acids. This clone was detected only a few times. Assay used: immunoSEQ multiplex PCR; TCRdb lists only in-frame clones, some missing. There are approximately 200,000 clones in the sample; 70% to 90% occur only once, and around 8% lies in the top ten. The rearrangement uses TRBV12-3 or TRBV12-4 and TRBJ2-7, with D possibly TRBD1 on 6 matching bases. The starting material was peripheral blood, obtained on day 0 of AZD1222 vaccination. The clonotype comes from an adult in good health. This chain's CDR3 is CASSLTGSEQYF. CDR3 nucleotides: TGTGCCAGCAGTTTAACAGGGTCCGAGCAGTACTTC.